These 3 T cell receptor beta chains were sequenced from one sample in a study of shared clonotypes between healthy human individuals. This table comes from immunoSEQ multiplex PCR, and its TCRdb copy is limited to in-frame clones, with some not included. Of about 1.5 million clones listed, under 99% are singletons. Input material: naive CD4+ T cells sorted from blood. Subset here: CD45RA+ positively selected. The receptors were gathered from a young man in good health.

V gene TRBV28 combines with J gene TRBJ2-7; 9 bases line up with TRBD1. The CDR3 has 15 amino acids. V was pared by 5 bases and J by 4 bases, with 9 bases of the junction left unmatched. The V gene's germline CDR1 is MDHEN and CDR2 SYDVKM. The CDR3 reads CASSGTGTGNYEQYF. In DNA form, the CDR3 reads TGTGCCAGCAGTGGGACCGGGACAGGGAATTACGAGCAGTACTTC.

V and J are TRBV5-6 and TRBJ1-5; weak D call: TRBD1 (5 bases). CDR3 length: 12 amino acids. Trimming pared 4 bases from V and 6 bases from J, leaving 8 bases between. In germline, CDR1 is SGHDT, CDR2 YYEEEE. The CDR3 nucleotides read TGTGCCAGCAGCCAGGGAAGTCAGCCCCAGCATTTT. Translating gives CASSQGSQPQHF.

The chain couples TRBV5-1 to TRBJ1-4, with D tentatively TRBD1 (5 bases). CDR1 is SGHRS, CDR2 YFSETQ, per germline. The CDR3 length is 14 residues. With 4 bases removed from V and 8 bases from J, the gap between germline ends came to 15 bases. The CDR3 DNA reads TGCGCCAGCAGCCCGCAGGGAGGGAAAGAAAAACTGTTTTTT. It specifies CASSPQGGKEKLFF.